This entry describes one T cell receptor (beta chain). Germline V CDR1 and CDR2: LNHDA, SQIVND (reference sequence). After removal of 7 bases from V and 5 bases from J, the junction contained 16 bases not matched to a gene. The CDR3 runs 17 residues. This record belongs to a study of T cells in tuberculosis. Some clones are missing from TCRdb's copy, which holds only in-frame ones; the method was immunoSEQ multiplex PCR. The sample contains about 50,000 clones, over 90% of which appear only once. Time point specified: new active TB diagnosis, blood taken before or within 7 days of starting treatment. Unsorted cryopreserved PBMC were sequenced, averaging roughly 100,000 T cells per clinical donor.

The specimen comprised PBMCs, sampled at tuberculosis diagnosis. The receptor was derived from an adult with tuberculosis. This sequence joins TRBV19 and TRBJ2-2, with TRBD2 identical over 7 bases. CDR3 bases: TGTGCCAGTACCACCCTATCTAGCGGAAAGGAAACCGGGGAGCTGTTTTTT. It codes for CASTTLSSGKETGELFF.